Listed here are 17 T cell receptor beta chains from one sample, sequenced in a study of cytomegalovirus exposure and HLA in healthy donors. The study ran its PCR with 60 Vbeta and 13 Jbeta primers. Libraries were prepared by immunoSEQ multiplex PCR; TCRdb keeps only in-frame clonotypes and omits some of them. The sample lists over 85,000 clones; about 72% were seen once. The sequencing input was PBMCs. The receptors derive from a man aged 30 to 39 in good health and CMV-seronegative.

The genes are TRBV28 and TRBJ2-7, with 9 nucleotides matching TRBD1. The V gene's germline CDR1 is MDHEN and CDR2 SYDVKM. The CDR3 has 14 residues. Unmatched junction bases numbered 2, after V lost 4 bases and J lost 1 base. The CDR3 protein is CASSSGTGSYEQYF. In nucleotides, the CDR3 is TGTGCCAGCAGTTCCGGGACAGGGTCCTACGAGCAGTACTTC.

V usage is TRBV10-3 and J usage is TRBJ2-7, with D perhaps matching TRBD1 (6 bases). Germline assignment: CDR1 ENHRY and CDR2 SYGVKD. This CDR3 is 12 amino acids long. The V and J ends lost 8 bases and 3 bases respectively, with 11 bases between them. The CDR3 sequence is CAIGDMLYEQYF. The CDR3 DNA sequence: TGTGCCATCGGGGACATGCTCTACGAGCAGTACTTC.

The chain joins TRBV5-1 to TRBJ1-3; D uncertain. This CDR3 has 13 residues. V lost 4 bases and J 0 bases, leaving 5 bases between the germline ends. Germline loops: CDR1 SGHRS, CDR2 YFSETQ. The CDR3 bases are TGCGCCAGCAGCCCAGACTCTGGAAACACCATATATTTT. This translates into CASSPDSGNTIYF. The whole variable domain, remainder taken from reference TRBV5-1 and TRBJ1-3, is KAGVTQTPRYLIKTRGQQVTLSCSPISGHRSVSWYQQTPGQGLQFLFEYFSETQRNKGNFPGRFSGRQFSNSRSEMNVSTLELGDSALYLCASSPDSGNTIYFGEGSWLTVV.

The V gene is TRBV7-2, the J gene TRBJ1-1; 7 positions match TRBD1. Losses at the gene ends were 3 bases for V and 3 bases for J; bases not matched to a gene: 4. The CDR3 consists of 14 residues. Germline CDR1 is SGHTA and CDR2 is FQGNSA. DNA for the CDR3: TGTGCCAGCAGCTTGACAGGGTTTCACACTGAAGCTTTCTTT. Amino acids: CASSLTGFHTEAFF.

The CDR3 loop reads CASRAGGETQYF. In nucleotides, the CDR3 is TGTGCCAGCAGGGCAGGGGGGGAGACCCAGTACTTC. This chain uses TRBV27 with TRBJ2-5; weak D call: TRBD1 (7 bases). V lost 6 bases and J 5 bases, leaving 10 bases between the germline ends. CDR3 size: 12 residues. Germline V gene data show CDR1 as MNHEY and CDR2 as SMNVEV (reference sequence).

V usage is TRBV5-1 and J usage is TRBJ1-1; D may be TRBD1 (6 bases). Trimming removed 4 bases from V and 4 bases from J, with 17 bases in between. CDR3 length: 15 residues. The germline V gene encodes CDR1 SGHRS and CDR2 YFSETQ. CDR3 region: CASSPLGAGSTEAFF. CDR3 coding DNA: TGCGCCAGCAGCCCCCTGGGGGCAGGGTCCACTGAAGCTTTCTTT.

This clone was counted a few times. The chain has TRBV5-1 and TRBJ1-5; tentative D call: TRBD1 (5 bases). The V gene lost 2 bases and the J gene lost 5 bases, with 11 bases spanning the gap. CDR1 and CDR2 from the germline V gene are SGHRS and YFSETQ. The CDR3 consists of 14 residues. The CDR3 sequence is CASSLAGLHQPQHF. As DNA, the CDR3 is TGCGCCAGCAGCTTAGCGGGACTTCATCAGCCCCAGCATTTT.

This chain joins TRBV4-1 and TRBJ2-2; TRBD1 might be the D (6 bases). This CDR3 comprises 16 residues. Trimming removed 1 base from V and 0 bases from J, with 9 bases in between. The germline V gene has CDR1 MGHRA and CDR2 YSYEKL. CDR3 in DNA: TGCGCCAGCAGCCAAGTTGAGGGGGCGAACACCGGGGAGCTGTTTTTT. Translated: CASSQVEGANTGELFF.

V usage is TRBV7-9 and J usage is TRBJ1-2; perhaps TRBD1 as D (5 bases). This CDR3 contains 18 residues. V lost 5 bases and J lost 1, with 23 bases in between. Germline assignment: CDR1 SEHNR and CDR2 FQNEAQ (reference sequence). The CDR3 spells CASSDLQGASSYNYGYTF. The CDR3 nucleotides are TGTGCCAGCAGCGATCTGCAAGGGGCAAGCTCTTATAACTATGGCTACACCTTC.

This clone was detected only once. The V call is TRBV7-9, the J call TRBJ1-5, with TRBD1 matching 7 bases. The CDR3 contains 13 residues. The J segment lost 2 bases and the V segment lost 5 bases, leaving 0 bases of the junction unmatched. Germline V CDR1 and CDR2: SEHNR, FQNEAQ (reference sequence). Here the CDR3 DNA reads TGTGCCAGCAGCACAGGGGGCAATCAGCCCCAGCATTTT. It encodes CASSTGGNQPQHF. Drawing the rest from reference TRBV7-9 and TRBJ1-5, the complete variable domain is DTGVSQNPRHKITKRGQNVTFRCDPISEHNRLYWYRQTLGQGPEFLTYFQNEAQLEKSRLLSDRFSAERPKGSFSTLEIQRTEQGDSAMYLCASSTGGNQPQHFGDGTRLSIL.

The V call is TRBV6-5, the J call TRBJ2-7; a possible D gene is TRBD2 (6 bases). Germline CDR1 is MNHEY and CDR2 is SVGAGI. CDR3 length: 15 amino acids. The germline V and J ends were trimmed by 0 bases and 2 bases, with 11 bases remaining between them. CDR3 sequence (DNA): TGTGCCAGCAGTTACTCACGGCGCGGGACCTACGAGCAGTACTTC. Protein: CASSYSRRGTYEQYF.

This clone was counted only a few times. The chain has TRBV29-1 and TRBJ1-1; unclear D gene. The CDR3 runs 14 residues. V lost 4 bases and J lost 8, with 20 bases in between. CDR1 is SQVTM and CDR2 is ANQGSEA in the germline V gene. CDR3 residues: CSVVNHRGLAEAFF. The CDR3 DNA sequence: TGCAGCGTTGTAAATCACAGAGGGCTAGCAGAAGCTTTCTTT.

This clone has more than one count but fewer than ten. The rearrangement joins TRBV28 to TRBJ2-5; tentative D call: TRBD1 (7 bases). Trimming took off 2 bases at V and 4 bases at J, with 14 bases between the two ends. The germline V gene has CDR1 MDHEN and CDR2 SYDVKM. The CDR3 sequence is 15 residues long. The CDR3 protein is CASSLTYRGGETQYF. CDR3 DNA: TGTGCCAGCAGTTTAACTTACAGGGGAGGAGAGACCCAGTACTTC. The full variable domain, rest sourced from reference TRBV28 and TRBJ2-5, is DVKVTQSSRYLVKRTGEKVFLECVQDMDHENMFWYRQDPGLGLRLIYFSYDVKMKEKGDIPEGYSVSREKKERFSLILESASTNQTSMYLCASSLTYRGGETQYFGPGTRLLVL.

The CDR3, as DNA: TGTGCCAGCAGTTACCGATCAGAAAACAATGAGCAGTTCTTC. This sequence encodes CASSYRSENNEQFF. The rearrangement joins TRBV6-6 to TRBJ2-1; no clear D. CDR1 MNHNY and CDR2 SVGAGI come from the germline V gene (reference sequence). With 2 bases removed from V and 5 bases from J, the gap between germline ends came to 10 bases. The CDR3 totals 14 residues.

The sample holds one count of this clone. The chain has TRBV30 and TRBJ1-4; 7 bases map to TRBD1. The CDR3 loop spans 15 amino acids. Germline V gives CDR1 GTSNPN, CDR2 SVGIG (reference sequence). V shed 3 bases and J 10 bases; nucleotides not matched to a gene: 14. The chain's CDR3 is CAWRAQGGLSVKLFF. CDR3 nucleotide sequence: TGTGCCTGGAGGGCCCAGGGGGGCCTCTCGGTAAAACTGTTTTTT.

The chain employs TRBV10-3 and TRBJ2-5, with 12 nucleotides matching TRBD2. J was trimmed by 2 bases and V by 5 bases; bases with no gene match: 3. This CDR3 has 15 amino acids. The germline V gene encodes CDR1 ENHRY and CDR2 SYGVKD. DNA for the CDR3: TGTGCCATCAGTTTAGGACTAGCGGGGCAAGAGACCCAGTACTTC. Translation: CAISLGLAGQETQYF.

The rearrangement links TRBV4-2 to TRBJ1-1; tentatively, D is TRBD1 (5 bases). Germline loops: CDR1 LGHNA, CDR2 YNFKEQ. V gave up 3 bases and J gave up 1 base, with 9 bases separating them. This CDR3 has 14 amino acids. In nucleotides, the CDR3 is TGTGCCAGCAGCCATGGGGGAGGGAACACTGAAGCTTTCTTT. Translation: CASSHGGGNTEAFF.